This T cell receptor (beta chain) is from a study of PD-1 blockade in mismatch repair-deficient tumors. Study-level points and caveats: Tumor-resident clones, often absent from pretreatment blood, expanded after pembrolizumab and then contracted.

A few pembrolizumab responders had their TCRs sequenced. A few counts support this clone. Its antigen is not known. Only in-frame clones appear in the TCRdb table, and some are missing; sequencing was by immunoSEQ multiplex PCR. The sample comprises fewer than 50,000 clones, 79% of which are singletons, and 22% rests with the top ten. This CDR3 has 13 amino acids. Trimming took 0 bases from V and 6 from J; bases not matched to a gene: 1. CDR1 and CDR2 from the germline V gene are SGHDT and YYEEEE. This specimen consisted of peripheral blood, obtained 4 weeks after starting pembrolizumab. The source is an adult with mismatch repair-deficient cancer. V usage is TRBV5-6 and J usage is TRBJ2-5; 8 bases line up with TRBD1. The CDR3 coding sequence is TGTGCCAGCAGCTTGGACAGGGGGAAGACCCAGTACTTC. Protein product: CASSLDRGKTQYF.